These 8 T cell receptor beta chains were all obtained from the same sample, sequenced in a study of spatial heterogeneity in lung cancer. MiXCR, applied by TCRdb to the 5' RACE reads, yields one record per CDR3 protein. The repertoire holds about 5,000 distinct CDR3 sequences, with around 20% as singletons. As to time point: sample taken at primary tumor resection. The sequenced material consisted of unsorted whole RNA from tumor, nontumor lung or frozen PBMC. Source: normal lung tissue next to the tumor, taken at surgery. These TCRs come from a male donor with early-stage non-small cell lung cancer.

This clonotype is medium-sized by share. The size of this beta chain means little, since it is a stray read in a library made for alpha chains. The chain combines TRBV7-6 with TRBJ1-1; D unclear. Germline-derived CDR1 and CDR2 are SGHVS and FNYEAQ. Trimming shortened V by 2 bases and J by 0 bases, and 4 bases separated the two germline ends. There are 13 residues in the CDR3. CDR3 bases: TGTGCCAGCAGCTTAACGATGAACACTGAAGCTTTCTTT. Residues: CASSLTMNTEAFF.

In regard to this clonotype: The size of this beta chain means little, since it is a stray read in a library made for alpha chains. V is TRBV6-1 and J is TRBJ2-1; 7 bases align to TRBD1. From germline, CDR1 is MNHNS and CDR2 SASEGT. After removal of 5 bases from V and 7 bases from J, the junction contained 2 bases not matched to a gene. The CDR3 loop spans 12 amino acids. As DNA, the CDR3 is TGTGCCAGCAGTTTACAGGGGAATGAGCAGTTCTTC. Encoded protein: CASSLQGNEQFF.

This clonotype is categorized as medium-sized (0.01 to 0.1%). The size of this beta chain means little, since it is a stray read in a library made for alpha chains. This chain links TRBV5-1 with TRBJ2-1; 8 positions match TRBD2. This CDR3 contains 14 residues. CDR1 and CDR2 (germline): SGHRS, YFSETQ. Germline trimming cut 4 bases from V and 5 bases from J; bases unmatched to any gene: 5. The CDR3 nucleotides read TGCGCCAGCAGCGTCGGGACTAGGAACAATGAGCAGTTCTTC. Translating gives CASSVGTRNNEQFF.

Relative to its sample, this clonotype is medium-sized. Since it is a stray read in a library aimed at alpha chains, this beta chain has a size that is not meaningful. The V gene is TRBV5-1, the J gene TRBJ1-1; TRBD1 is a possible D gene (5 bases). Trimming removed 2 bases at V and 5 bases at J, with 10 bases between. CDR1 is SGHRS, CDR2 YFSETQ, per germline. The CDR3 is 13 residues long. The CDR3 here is CASSFLGETEAFF. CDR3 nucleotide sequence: TGCGCCAGCAGCTTTCTAGGGGAAACTGAAGCTTTCTTT.

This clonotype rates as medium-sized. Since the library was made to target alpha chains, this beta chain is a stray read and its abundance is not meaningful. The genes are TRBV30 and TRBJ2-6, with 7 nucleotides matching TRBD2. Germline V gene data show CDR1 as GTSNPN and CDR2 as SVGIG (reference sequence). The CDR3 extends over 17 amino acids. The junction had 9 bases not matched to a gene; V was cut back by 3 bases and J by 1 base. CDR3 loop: CAWSKGQGGSGANVLTF. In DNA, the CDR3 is TGTGCCTGGAGCAAGGGCCAGGGAGGGTCTGGGGCCAACGTCCTGACTTTC.

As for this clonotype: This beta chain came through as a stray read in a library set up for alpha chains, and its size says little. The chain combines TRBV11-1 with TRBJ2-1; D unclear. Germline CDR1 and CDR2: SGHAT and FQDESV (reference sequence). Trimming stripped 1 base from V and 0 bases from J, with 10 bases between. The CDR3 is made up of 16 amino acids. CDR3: CASSLVVAFSYNEQFF. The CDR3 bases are TGTGCCAGCAGCTTAGTCGTAGCTTTCTCCTACAATGAGCAGTTCTTC.

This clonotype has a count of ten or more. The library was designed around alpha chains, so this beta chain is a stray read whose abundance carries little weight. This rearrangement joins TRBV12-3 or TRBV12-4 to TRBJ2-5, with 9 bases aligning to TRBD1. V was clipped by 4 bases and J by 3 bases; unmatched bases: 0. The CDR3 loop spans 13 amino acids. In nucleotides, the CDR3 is TGTGCCAGCAGTTGGGACAGGGAAGAGACCCAGTACTTC. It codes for CASSWDREETQYF.

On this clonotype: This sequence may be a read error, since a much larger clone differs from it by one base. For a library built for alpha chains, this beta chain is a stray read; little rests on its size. CDR3 residues: CASNRDRSTNEKLFF. Written as DNA, the CDR3 is TGTGCCAGCAATCGGGACAGGTCAACTAATGAAAAACTGTTTTTT. V and J are TRBV27 and TRBJ1-4; 8 bases match TRBD1. CDR1 MNHEY and CDR2 SMNVEV come from the germline V gene (reference sequence). This CDR3 region has 15 residues. J was trimmed by 0 bases and V by 7 bases; bases with no gene match: 4. Using reference TRBV27 and TRBJ1-4 for the parts outside the CDR3, the full variable domain is EAQVTQNPRYLITVTGKKLTVTCSQNMNHEYMSWYRQDPGLGLRQIYYSMNVEVTDKGDVPEGYKVSRKEKRNFPLILESPSPNQTSLYFCASNRDRSTNEKLFFGSGTQLSVL.